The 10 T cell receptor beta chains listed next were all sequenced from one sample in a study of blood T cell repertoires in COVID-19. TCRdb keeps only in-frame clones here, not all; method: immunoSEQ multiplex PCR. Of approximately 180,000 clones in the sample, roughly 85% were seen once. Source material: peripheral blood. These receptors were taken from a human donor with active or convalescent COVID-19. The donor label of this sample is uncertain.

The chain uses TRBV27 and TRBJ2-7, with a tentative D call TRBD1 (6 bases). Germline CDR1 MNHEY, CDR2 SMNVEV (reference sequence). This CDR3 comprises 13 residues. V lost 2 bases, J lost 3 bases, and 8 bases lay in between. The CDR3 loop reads CASSLTGFYEQYF. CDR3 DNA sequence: TGTGCCAGCAGTTTAACAGGGTTCTACGAGCAGTACTTC.

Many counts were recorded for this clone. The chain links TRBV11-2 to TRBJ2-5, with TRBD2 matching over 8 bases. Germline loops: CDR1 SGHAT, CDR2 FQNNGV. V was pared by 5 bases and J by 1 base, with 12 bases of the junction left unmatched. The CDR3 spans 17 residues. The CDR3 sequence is CASSVPRGTSGQETQYF. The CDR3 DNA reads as TGTGCCAGCAGCGTACCCAGGGGAACTAGCGGCCAAGAGACCCAGTACTTC.

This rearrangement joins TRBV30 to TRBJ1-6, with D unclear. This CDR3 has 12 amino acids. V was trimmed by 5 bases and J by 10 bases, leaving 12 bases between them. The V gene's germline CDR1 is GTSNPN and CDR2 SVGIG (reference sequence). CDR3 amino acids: CAWSRGNSPLHF. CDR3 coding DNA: TGTGCCTGGTCCCGGGGTAACTCACCCCTCCACTTT.

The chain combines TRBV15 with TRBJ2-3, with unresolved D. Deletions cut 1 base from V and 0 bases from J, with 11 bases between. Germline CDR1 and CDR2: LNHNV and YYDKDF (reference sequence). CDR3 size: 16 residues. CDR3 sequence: CATSRALGTSTDTQYF. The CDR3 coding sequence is TGTGCCACCAGCAGAGCCCTAGGAACTAGCACAGATACGCAGTATTTT. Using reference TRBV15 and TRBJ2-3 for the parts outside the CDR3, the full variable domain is DAMVIQNPRYQVTQFGKPVTLSCSQTLNHNVMYWYQQKSSQAPKLLFHYYDKDFNNEADTPDNFQSRRPNTSFCFLDIRSPGLGDTAMYLCATSRALGTSTDTQYFGPGTRLTVL.

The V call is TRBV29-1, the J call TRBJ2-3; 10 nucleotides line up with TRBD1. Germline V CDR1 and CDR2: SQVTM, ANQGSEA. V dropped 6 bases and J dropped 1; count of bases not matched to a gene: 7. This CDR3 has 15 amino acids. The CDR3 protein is CSVGGGTGGTDTQYF. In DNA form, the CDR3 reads TGCAGCGTCGGGGGTGGGACAGGGGGCACAGATACGCAGTATTTT.

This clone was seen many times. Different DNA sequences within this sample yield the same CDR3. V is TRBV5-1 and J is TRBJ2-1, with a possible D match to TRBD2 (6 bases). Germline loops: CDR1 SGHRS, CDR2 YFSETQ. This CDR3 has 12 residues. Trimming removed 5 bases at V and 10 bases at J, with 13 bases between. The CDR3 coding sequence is TGCGCCAGCAGACTGGGGGGAAAAGAGCAGTTCTTC. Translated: CASRLGGKEQFF.

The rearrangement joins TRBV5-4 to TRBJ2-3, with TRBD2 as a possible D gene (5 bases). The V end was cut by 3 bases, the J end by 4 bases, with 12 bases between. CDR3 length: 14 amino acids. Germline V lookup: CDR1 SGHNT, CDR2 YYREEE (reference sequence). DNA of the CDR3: TGTGCCAGCAGCTCCGGACTGGTTCCAGATACGCAGTATTTT. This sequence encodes CASSSGLVPDTQYF.

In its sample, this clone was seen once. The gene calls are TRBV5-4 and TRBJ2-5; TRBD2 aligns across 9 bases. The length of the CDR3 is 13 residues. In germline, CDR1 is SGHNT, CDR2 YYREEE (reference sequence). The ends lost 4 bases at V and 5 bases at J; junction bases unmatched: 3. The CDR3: CASSRTSAETQYF. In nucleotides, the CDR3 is TGTGCCAGCAGCAGGACTAGCGCGGAGACCCAGTACTTC.

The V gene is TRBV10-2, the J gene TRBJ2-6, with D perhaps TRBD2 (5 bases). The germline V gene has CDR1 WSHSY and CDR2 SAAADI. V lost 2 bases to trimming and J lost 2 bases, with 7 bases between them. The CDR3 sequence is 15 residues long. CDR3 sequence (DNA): TGCGCCAGCAGTGAGCTGAGGGCTGGGGCCAACGTCCTGACTTTC. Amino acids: CASSELRAGANVLTF.

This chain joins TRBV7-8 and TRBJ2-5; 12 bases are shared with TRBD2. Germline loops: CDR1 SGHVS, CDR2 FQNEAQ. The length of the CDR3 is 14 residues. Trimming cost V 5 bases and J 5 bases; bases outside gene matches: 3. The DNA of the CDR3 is TGTGCCAGCAGCGGACTAGCGGGATTTGAGACCCAGTACTTC. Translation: CASSGLAGFETQYF.